The TCR beta chain under discussion was sequenced for a study of blood T cells in healthy people across ages (dated by TCRdb to 2013 to 2016). With regard to the full study: In model experiments, template switching captured roughly one uniquely barcoded TCR beta cDNA molecule for every two T cells. Using deep sequencing normalized with unique cDNA molecular identifiers, the study measured how TCR beta repertoire diversity changes with age. To avoid experimental bias, donors of different ages were distributed randomly across sequencing lanes. Donors were grouped into four age groups: young (average 16 years), middle-aged (39), aged (approximately 67) and long-lived (roughly 80). For two donors (one aged 18 to 30 and one aged 80 or older), the study analyzed two additional independent replicas of 1 million unique cDNA reads from the same blood draw.

The donors were some 39 Caucasian individuals from Russia, aged roughly 6 to 90 years, who were systemically healthy. Each donor gave ten milliliters of peripheral blood, collected into EDTA-treated Vacutainer tubes. PBMCs were isolated by Ficoll-Paque density-gradient centrifugation, with at least 6.5 million obtained per sample. Total RNA was extracted from PBMCs with Trizol reagent, with at least 6 micrograms obtained per sample. For every donor, flow cytometry on a PBMC aliquot measured the percentage of naive CD45RAhigh/CD27high T cells. Library generation was performed with 5' RACE. Sequencing was performed on an Illumina HiSeq 2500. A second PCR of roughly 7 to 12 cycles was run with a J-beta primer mix and a sample-barcoded 5' primer. A unique molecular identifier was introduced onto each TCR beta cDNA molecule by a template-switch 5' adaptor carrying 12 random nucleotides. Each sample yielded at least 2.5 million CDR3-containing paired-end reads. All of the RNA was converted into first-strand cDNA using the Mint cDNA synthesis kit, with a TRBC-specific oligonucleotide serving as the primer. Following uracil-DNA glycosylase treatment, all cDNA underwent a first 18-cycle PCR with the universal primers M1SS and BC2_uni_R. Regarding the original processing steps: Normalization of each sample was performed by random selection of 1 million high-quality reads, each carrying a distinct molecular identifier. Instead of being binned into consensus sequences, reads with shared molecular identifiers were discarded. MiTCR, run with a Q25 quality threshold and the strictest error-elimination algorithm, handled CDR3 identification, clonotype clustering and error correction. A nonparametric unseen species model with Euler transformation was used to estimate a lower bound on total TCR beta diversity. The public reads were reprocessed in TCRdb via fastp at Q25 and MiXCR, keeping in-frame beta chains. Rows are combined by CDR3 protein, so each entry shows the most common genes and DNA. The V and J calls reflect TCRdb's pipeline rather than the authors' work. Recorded for this sample are 1.5 million to 2 million distinct CDR3 sequences; 49% of them occurred a single time. The ten largest clones take up less than 2.5% of the sample.

V is shortened by 0 bases, J by 5 bases, and the region joining them spans 13 bases. CDR1 and CDR2 were assigned from the germline V gene as LGHNA and YSLEER. The CDR3 sequence holds 15 residues, the cysteine and phenylalanine included. Of all the DNA, just the CDR3 is kept, 45 bases in frame from base 1. This clonotype was seen a handful of times. The antigen this receptor binds is unknown. No base qualities exist here, and no much larger clone lies one base off it. The full study reports these points: Estimates of total diversity based on one million sequenced T cells were regarded as lower bounds and as underestimates. Compared with the aged group, the long-lived group had more naive CD4+ T cells, fewer expanded clones and increased TCR diversity, suggesting age selection. Bulk unsorted PBMC profiling prevented conclusive comparison of naive and antigen-experienced compartments. Observed TCR beta diversity correlated strongly with the percentage of naive T cells measured by flow cytometry. The CMV infection status of donors was not known, potentially confounding age-related changes in expanded clonotypes. As age increased, observed TCR beta diversity per million T cells dropped in a roughly linear way, and a significant reduction was already evident by age around 41.

This TCR came from a woman in her forties in good health. The chain joins TRBV4-3 to TRBJ2-5, with a tentative D call of TRBD1 or TRBD2, each matching 5 bases. The sample consisted of blood. The CDR3 in this case is CASSQDTRGAETQYF. The nucleotide sequence reads TGCGCCAGCAGCCAAGATACACGAGGGGCTGAGACCCAGTACTTC.